A single sample gave rise to the 18 T cell receptor beta chains below, sequenced in a study of blood T cell repertoires in COVID-19. TCRdb keeps only in-frame clones here, not all; method: immunoSEQ multiplex PCR. Here the sample spans 20,000 or so clones, more than 85% being singletons. The specimen sequenced was peripheral blood. The receptor source for this set is a woman aged 65 to 85 with active COVID-19.

V is TRBV5-4 and J is TRBJ1-6; D uncertain. Germline V gene lookup returns CDR1 SGHNT and CDR2 YYREEE (reference sequence). CDR3 size: 16 residues. V lost 0 bases and J 6 bases, leaving 13 bases between the germline ends. The CDR3, as DNA: TGTGCCAGCAGCTTGGTGGGTGGGCGGGGTAATTCACCCCTCCACTTT. It translates to CASSLVGGRGNSPLHF.

The V and J genes are TRBV29-1 and TRBJ2-7; unclear D gene. CDR3 size: 13 residues. Germline-derived CDR1 and CDR2 are SQVTM and ANQGSEA. Trimming cost V 0 bases and J 5 bases, with 11 bases left between them. The DNA of the CDR3 is TGCAGCGTTGAAGATGCCCACACTAACGAGCAGTACTTC. This codes for CSVEDAHTNEQYF.

This chain connects TRBV10-3 to TRBJ2-1; D is perhaps TRBD1 (6 bases). Germline CDR1 reads ENHRY; CDR2 reads SYGVKD. With 10 bases removed from V and 0 bases from J, the gap between germline ends came to 19 bases. The CDR3 contains 16 residues. Written as DNA, the CDR3 is TGTGCCACCGGCTCCGTCCAGGGGAACTCCTACAATGAGCAGTTCTTC. Its protein is CATGSVQGNSYNEQFF.

J is TRBJ2-2 and V is TRBV12-3 or TRBV12-4; the D is unclear. V was shortened by 2 bases and J by 5 bases, with 6 bases between the two germline ends. The CDR3 is made up of 13 amino acids. This chain's CDR3 is CASSLYVTGELFF. DNA for the CDR3: TGTGCCAGCAGTTTATATGTAACCGGGGAGCTGTTTTTT.

The rearrangement links TRBV5-5 to TRBJ1-1; no reliable D call. The CDR3 has 16 amino acids. V lost 1 base to trimming and J lost 0 bases, with 13 bases between them. Germline V CDR1 and CDR2: SGHKS, YYEKEE (reference sequence). DNA of the CDR3: TGTGCCAGCAGCTTGTCACCAGTATCACTGAACACTGAAGCTTTCTTT. Its translation is CASSLSPVSLNTEAFF.

This clone was seen once. The gene calls are TRBV27 and TRBJ2-7, with D perhaps TRBD2 (5 bases). The CDR3 length is 13 residues. V dropped 6 bases and J dropped 2 bases, with 11 bases sitting between them. CDR1 and CDR2 (germline): MNHEY, SMNVEV (reference sequence). In DNA, the CDR3 is TGTGCCAGCAGCCGCGGGCCCACCTACGAGCAGTACTTC. This codes for CASSRGPTYEQYF.

The chain has TRBV24-1 and TRBJ2-6; a possible D gene is TRBD1 (5 bases). With 4 bases removed from V and 0 bases from J, the gap between germline ends came to 15 bases. Germline values: CDR1 KGHDR, CDR2 SFDVKD. This CDR3 region has 18 residues. The CDR3 region has the DNA TGTGCCACCAGTGACCCAGGGCGCGTGGGCTCTGGGGCCAACGTCCTGACTTTC. Amino acid sequence: CATSDPGRVGSGANVLTF.

The chain has TRBV11-2 and TRBJ2-7, with D unresolved. Germline lookup yields CDR1 SGHAT and CDR2 FQNNGV. This CDR3 contains 14 residues. Trimming took 4 bases from V and 0 from J, leaving 10 bases between them. The CDR3 DNA reads as TGTGCCAGCAGCTCCACGGAGCTCTCCTACGAGCAGTACTTC. Protein product: CASSSTELSYEQYF.

The V and J genes are TRBV15 and TRBJ2-1; 7 nucleotides line up with TRBD2. Germline trimming cut 8 bases from V and 1 base from J; bases unmatched to any gene: 8. Germline loops: CDR1 LNHNV, CDR2 YYDKDF (reference sequence). CDR3 length equals 15 residues. CDR3 sequence: CATDAGVVSYNEQFF. CDR3 nucleotide sequence: TGTGCCACCGACGCGGGAGTAGTTTCCTACAATGAGCAGTTCTTC.

V and J are TRBV7-2 and TRBJ2-7; unclear D gene. V gave up 5 bases and J gave up 3 bases, with 5 bases separating them. The germline V gene encodes CDR1 SGHTA and CDR2 FQGNSA. CDR3 size: 11 residues. The CDR3 sequence: CASSLVYEQYF. Here the CDR3 DNA reads TGTGCCAGCAGCCTCGTCTACGAGCAGTACTTC.

This clone was counted between two and nine times. The chain employs TRBV21-1 and TRBJ2-2; no check of the table's D call, TRBD2, against the DNA was made. TRBV21-1 is a pseudogene locus. The CDR3 is made up of 15 amino acids. The DNA of the CDR3 is TGTGCCAGCAGCCTCGCCTCGGGTCGGACCGGGGAGCTGTTTTTT. Its translation is CASSLASGRTGELFF.

V usage is TRBV7-8 and J usage is TRBJ2-1, with 10 bases matching TRBD2. The V segment lost 5 bases and the J segment 4 bases; nucleotides outside the gene matches: 8. CDR3 size: 16 residues. Germline V CDR1 and CDR2: SGHVS, FQNEAQ. The CDR3 is CASSVRTSGTYNEQFF. CDR3 sequence (DNA): TGTGCCAGCAGCGTTAGGACTAGCGGAACATACAATGAGCAGTTCTTC.

In this sample, this clone turned up a few times. CDR3 DNA sequence: TGTGCCAGCAGTGGACAGGGGAACTATGGCTACACCTTC. Amino acid sequence: CASSGQGNYGYTF. V gene TRBV2 combines with J gene TRBJ1-2; 8 bases map to TRBD1. The CDR3 covers 13 residues. Germline V gene data show CDR1 as SNHLY and CDR2 as FYNNEI. Germline trimming cut 4 bases from V and 2 bases from J; bases unmatched to any gene: 0.

CDR3 amino acids: CASTPDRGLYNSPLHF. The CDR3 DNA is TGTGCCAGTACCCCGGACAGGGGGCTGTATAATTCACCCCTCCACTTT. The rearrangement links TRBV19 to TRBJ1-6; 11 nucleotides align to TRBD1. The CDR3 totals 16 residues. CDR1 LNHDA and CDR2 SQIVND come from the germline V gene (reference sequence). Trimming cost V 7 bases and J 4 bases; bases outside gene matches: 6. Supplemented by reference TRBV19 and TRBJ1-6, the full variable domain reads DGGITQSPKYLFRKEGQNVTLSCEQNLNHDAMYWYRQDPGQGLRLIYYSQIVNDFQKGDIAEGYSVSREKKESFPLTVTSAQKNPTAFYLCASTPDRGLYNSPLHFGNGTRLTVT.

The CDR3 here is CASSLGDTTEAFF. CDR3 bases: TGTGCCAGCAGCTTAGGCGACACGACTGAAGCTTTCTTT. The chain combines TRBV7-9 with TRBJ1-1; D gene ambiguous. The CDR3 runs 13 residues. Trimming left V 1 base short and J 5 bases short, with 8 bases between. Germline loops: CDR1 SEHNR, CDR2 FQNEAQ (reference sequence).

This clone was recorded only once. This chain connects TRBV19 to TRBJ1-1, with a weak D call TRBD1 (5 bases). Between the trimmed V and J ends, which lost 6 bases and 3 bases, there was a span of 17 bases. Looked up from germline, CDR1 is LNHDA and CDR2 is SQIVND (reference sequence). The CDR3 is 15 residues long. The CDR3 sequence: CASSQEGWEDTEAFF. The CDR3 DNA reads TGTGCCAGTAGCCAGGAGGGGTGGGAGGACACTGAAGCTTTCTTT.

The chain uses TRBV7-2 and TRBJ2-1, with 12 bases matching TRBD2. This CDR3 is 17 amino acids long. J was trimmed by 7 bases and V by 1 base; bases with no gene match: 8. The V gene's germline CDR1 is SGHTA and CDR2 FQGNSA. The CDR3 sequence is CASSLVRLAGGRNEQFF. CDR3 in DNA: TGTGCCAGCAGCTTAGTTAGGCTAGCGGGAGGGCGGAATGAGCAGTTCTTC. Supplemented by reference TRBV7-2 and TRBJ2-1, the full variable domain reads GAGVSQSPSNKVTEKGKDVELRCDPISGHTALYWYRQSLGQGLEFLIYFQGNSAPDKSGLPSDRFSAERTGGSVSTLTIQRTQQEDSAVYLCASSLVRLAGGRNEQFFGPGTRLTVL.

The rearrangement uses TRBV3-1 (or the pseudogene TRBV3-2) and TRBJ2-6, with a possible D match to TRBD2 (6 bases). Germline V gives CDR1 LGHDT, CDR2 YNNKEL (reference sequence). The V end was cut by 3 bases, the J end by 0 bases, with 9 bases between. This CDR3 contains 16 residues. The CDR3 sequence is CASSHRRDSGANVLTF. The DNA for the CDR3 is TGTGCCAGCAGCCACCGGCGGGACTCTGGGGCCAACGTCCTGACTTTC.